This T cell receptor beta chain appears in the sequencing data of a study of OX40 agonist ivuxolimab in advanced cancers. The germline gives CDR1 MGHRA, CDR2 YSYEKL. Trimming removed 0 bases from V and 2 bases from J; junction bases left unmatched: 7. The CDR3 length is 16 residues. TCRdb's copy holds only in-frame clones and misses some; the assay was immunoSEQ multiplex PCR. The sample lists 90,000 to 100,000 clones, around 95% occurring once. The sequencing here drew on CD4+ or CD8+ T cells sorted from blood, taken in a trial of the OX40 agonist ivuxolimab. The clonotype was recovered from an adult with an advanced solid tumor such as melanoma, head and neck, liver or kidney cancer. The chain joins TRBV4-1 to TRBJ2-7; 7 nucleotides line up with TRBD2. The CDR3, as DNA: TGCGCCAGCAGCCAAGAGGGAACTAGCGCTACCTACGAGCAGTACTTC. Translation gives CASSQEGTSATYEQYF.